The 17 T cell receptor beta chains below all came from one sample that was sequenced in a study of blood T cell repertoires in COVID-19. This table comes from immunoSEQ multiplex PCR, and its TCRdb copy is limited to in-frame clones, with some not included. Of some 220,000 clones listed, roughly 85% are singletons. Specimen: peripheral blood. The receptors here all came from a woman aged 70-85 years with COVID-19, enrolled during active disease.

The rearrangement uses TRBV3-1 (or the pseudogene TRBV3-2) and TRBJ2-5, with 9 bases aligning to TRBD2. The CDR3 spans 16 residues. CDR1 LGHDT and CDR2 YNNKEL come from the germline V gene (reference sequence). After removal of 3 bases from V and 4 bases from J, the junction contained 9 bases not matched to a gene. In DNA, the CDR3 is TGTGCCAGCAGCCATGCTTGGCGGGGGGGTTTAGAGACCCAGTACTTC. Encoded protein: CASSHAWRGGLETQYF.

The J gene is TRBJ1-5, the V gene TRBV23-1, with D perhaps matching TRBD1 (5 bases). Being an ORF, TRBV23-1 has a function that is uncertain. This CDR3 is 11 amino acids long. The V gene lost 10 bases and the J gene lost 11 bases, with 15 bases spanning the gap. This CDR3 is CAIPGGSSQHF. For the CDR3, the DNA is TGCGCCATCCCCGGGGGGAGTTCCCAGCATTTT.

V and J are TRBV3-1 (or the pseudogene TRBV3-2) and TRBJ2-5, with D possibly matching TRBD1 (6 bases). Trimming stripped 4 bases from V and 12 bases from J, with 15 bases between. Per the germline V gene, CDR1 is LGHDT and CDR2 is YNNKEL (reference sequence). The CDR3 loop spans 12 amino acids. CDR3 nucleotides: TGTGCCAGCAGCCTTACAGGGACCCACAAGTACTTC. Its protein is CASSLTGTHKYF.

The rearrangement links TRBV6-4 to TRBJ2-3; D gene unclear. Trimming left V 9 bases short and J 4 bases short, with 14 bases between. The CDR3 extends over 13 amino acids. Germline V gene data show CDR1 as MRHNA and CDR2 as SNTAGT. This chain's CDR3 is CASSQLVADTQYF. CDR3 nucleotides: TGTGCCAGTAGCCAGTTAGTCGCAGATACGCAGTATTTT.

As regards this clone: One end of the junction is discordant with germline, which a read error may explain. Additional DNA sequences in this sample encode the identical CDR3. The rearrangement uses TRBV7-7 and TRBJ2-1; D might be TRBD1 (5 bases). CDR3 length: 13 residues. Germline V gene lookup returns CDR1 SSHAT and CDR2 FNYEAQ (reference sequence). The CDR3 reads CASSLDSYNEQFF. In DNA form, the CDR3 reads TGTGCTAGCAGCTTAGACAGCTACAATGAGCAGTTCTTC. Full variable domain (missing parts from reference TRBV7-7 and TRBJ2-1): GAGVSQSPRYKVTKRGQDVTLRCDPISSHATLYWYQQALGQGPEFLTYFNYEAQPDKSGLPSDRFSAERPEGSISTLTIQRTEQRDSAMYRCASSLDSYNEQFFGPGTRLTVL.

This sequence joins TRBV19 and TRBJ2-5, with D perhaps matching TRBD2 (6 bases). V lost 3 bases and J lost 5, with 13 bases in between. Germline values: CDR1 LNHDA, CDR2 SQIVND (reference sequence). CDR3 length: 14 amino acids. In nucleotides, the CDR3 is TGTGCCAGTAGTATCCTGGGAGGAGGTGAGACCCAGTACTTC. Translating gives CASSILGGGETQYF.

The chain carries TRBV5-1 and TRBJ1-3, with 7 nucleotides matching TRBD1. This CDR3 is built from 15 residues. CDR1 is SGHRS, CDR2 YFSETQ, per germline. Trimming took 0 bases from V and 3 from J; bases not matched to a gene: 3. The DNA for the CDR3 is TGCGCCAGCAGCTTGGAAGGGGGCAATGGAAACACCATATATTTT. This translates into CASSLEGGNGNTIYF.

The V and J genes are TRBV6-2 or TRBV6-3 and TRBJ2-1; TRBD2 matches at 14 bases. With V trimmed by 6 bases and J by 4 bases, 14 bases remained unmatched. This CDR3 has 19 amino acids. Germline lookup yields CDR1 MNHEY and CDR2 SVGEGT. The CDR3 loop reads CASSDPGTSGGRRYNEQFF. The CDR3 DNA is TGTGCCAGCAGCGACCCCGGGACTAGCGGGGGCCGAAGATACAATGAGCAGTTCTTC.

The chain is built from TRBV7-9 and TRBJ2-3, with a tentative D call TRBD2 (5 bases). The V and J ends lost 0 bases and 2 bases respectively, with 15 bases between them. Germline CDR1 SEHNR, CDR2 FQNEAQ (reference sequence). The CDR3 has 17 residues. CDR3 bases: TGTGCCAGCAGCTTAGCGTCTACTAGTTACATCACAGATACGCAGTATTTT. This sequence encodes CASSLASTSYITDTQYF.

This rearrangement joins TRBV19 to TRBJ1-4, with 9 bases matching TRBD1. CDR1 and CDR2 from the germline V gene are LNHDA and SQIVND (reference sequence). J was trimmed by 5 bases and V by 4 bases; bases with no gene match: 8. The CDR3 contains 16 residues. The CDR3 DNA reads TGTGCCAGTAGTAGGGGACAGGGATGGGGCAATGAAAAACTGTTTTTT. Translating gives CASSRGQGWGNEKLFF.

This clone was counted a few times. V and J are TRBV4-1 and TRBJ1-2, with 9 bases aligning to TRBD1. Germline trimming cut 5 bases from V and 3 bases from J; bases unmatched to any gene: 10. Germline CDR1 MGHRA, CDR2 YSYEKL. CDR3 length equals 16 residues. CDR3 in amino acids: CASSWTGTGYDYGYTF. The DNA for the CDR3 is TGCGCCAGCAGCTGGACCGGGACAGGGTACGACTATGGCTACACCTTC.

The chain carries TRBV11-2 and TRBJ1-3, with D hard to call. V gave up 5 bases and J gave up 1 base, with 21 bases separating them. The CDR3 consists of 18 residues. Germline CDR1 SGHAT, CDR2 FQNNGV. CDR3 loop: CASSPIAPLRSSGNTIYF. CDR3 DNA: TGTGCCAGCAGCCCGATAGCCCCCCTAAGATCATCTGGAAACACCATATATTTT.

CDR3 amino acids: CASSSQTGSAFYGYTF. CDR3 in DNA: TGTGCCAGCAGCTCCCAGACAGGGTCTGCTTTCTATGGCTACACCTTC. J is TRBJ1-2 and V is TRBV7-2; 7 bases line up with TRBD1. This CDR3 region has 16 residues. CDR1 is SGHTA, CDR2 FQGNSA, per germline. V lost 4 bases and J lost 4; bases outside the gene matches: 12.

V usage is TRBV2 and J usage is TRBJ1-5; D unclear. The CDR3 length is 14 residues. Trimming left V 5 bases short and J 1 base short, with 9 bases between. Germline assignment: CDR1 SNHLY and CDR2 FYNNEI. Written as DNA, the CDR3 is TGTGCCAGCAGTCAGGATTGGAGCAATCAGCCCCAGCATTTT. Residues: CASSQDWSNQPQHF.

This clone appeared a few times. In DNA form, the CDR3 reads TGTGCCAGCAGCTTAGTGGGACTAGCGGGAGCGCGGACCGGGGAGCTGTTTTTT. This codes for CASSLVGLAGARTGELFF. The chain combines TRBV7-9 with TRBJ2-2; 14 bases map to TRBD2. CDR1 is SEHNR, CDR2 FQNEAQ, per germline (reference sequence). The CDR3 is made up of 18 amino acids. V was clipped by 1 base and J by 5 bases; unmatched bases: 6.

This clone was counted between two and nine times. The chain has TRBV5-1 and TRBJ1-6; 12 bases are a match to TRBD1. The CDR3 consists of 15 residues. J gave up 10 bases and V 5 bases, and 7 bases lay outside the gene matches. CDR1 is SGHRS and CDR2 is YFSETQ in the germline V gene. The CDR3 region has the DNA TGCGCCAGCAGAACTGGGACAGGGGGCTCATCACCCCTCCACTTT. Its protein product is CASRTGTGGSSPLHF.

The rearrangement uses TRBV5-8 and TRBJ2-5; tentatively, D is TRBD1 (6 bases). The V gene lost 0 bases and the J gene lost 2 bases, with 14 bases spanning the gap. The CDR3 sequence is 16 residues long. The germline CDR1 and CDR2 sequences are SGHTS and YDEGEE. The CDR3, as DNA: TGTGCCAGCAGCTTGGCCAGGACAGTGTTACAAGAGACCCAGTACTTC. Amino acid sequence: CASSLARTVLQETQYF. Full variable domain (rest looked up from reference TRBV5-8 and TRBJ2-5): EAGVTQSPTHLIKTRGQQATLRCSPISGHTSVYWYQQALGLGLQFLLWYDEGEERNRGNFPPRFSGRQFPNYSSELNVNALELEDSALYLCASSLARTVLQETQYFGPGTRLLVL.